This note documents a single T cell receptor beta chain sequence. Its antigen is not known. Every bit of the isolated RNA underwent reverse transcription, so sequencing read expressed TCRB transcripts. The protocol was immunoSEQ multiplex PCR, while the TCRdb copy is restricted to in-frame clones and leaves out a portion. The sample yields hundreds of thousands of clones, roughly 15% seen once. This record comes from a study of beta chain features in type 1 diabetes. Study-level results: All four CD4+ subsets from Type 1 diabetes patients carried moderately but significantly shorter TCRB CDR3s. Insertions were fewer and deletions more numerous at VDJ junctions in type 1 diabetes patients.

The CDR3 is made up of 15 amino acids. CDR1 ENHRY and CDR2 SYGVKD come from the germline V gene. V lost 6 bases and J lost 7; bases outside the gene matches: 12. This chain connects TRBV10-3 to TRBJ1-2, with 9 bases lining up with TRBD1. Sequencing was performed on naive CD4+ T cells from blood. This TCR derives from a man between 18 and 29 years old in good health. In nucleotides, the CDR3 is TGTGCCATCAGGACGGGGACAGGGATAACTATTGGCTACACCTTC. This translates into CAIRTGTGITIGYTF.